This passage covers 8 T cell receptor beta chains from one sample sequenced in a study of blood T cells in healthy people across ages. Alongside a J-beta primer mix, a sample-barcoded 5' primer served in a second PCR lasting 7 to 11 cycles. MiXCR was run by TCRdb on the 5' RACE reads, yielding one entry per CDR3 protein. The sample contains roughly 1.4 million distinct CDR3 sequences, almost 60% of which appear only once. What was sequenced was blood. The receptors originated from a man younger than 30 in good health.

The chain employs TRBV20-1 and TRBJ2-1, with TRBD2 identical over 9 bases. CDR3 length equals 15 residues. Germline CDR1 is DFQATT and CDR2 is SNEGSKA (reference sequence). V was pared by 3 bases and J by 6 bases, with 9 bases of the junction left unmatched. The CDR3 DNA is TGCAGTGCTAGCCTAGCGGGGACAGTCGGCAATGAGCAGTTCTTC. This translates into CSASLAGTVGNEQFF.

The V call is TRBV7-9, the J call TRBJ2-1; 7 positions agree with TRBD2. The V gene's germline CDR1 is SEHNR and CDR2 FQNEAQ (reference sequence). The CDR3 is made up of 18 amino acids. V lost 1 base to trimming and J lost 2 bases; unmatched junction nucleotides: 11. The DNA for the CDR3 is TGTGCCAGCAGCTTAGAATCAACGCGGGGGACCCCCTACAATGAGCAGTTCTTC. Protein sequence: CASSLESTRGTPYNEQFF.

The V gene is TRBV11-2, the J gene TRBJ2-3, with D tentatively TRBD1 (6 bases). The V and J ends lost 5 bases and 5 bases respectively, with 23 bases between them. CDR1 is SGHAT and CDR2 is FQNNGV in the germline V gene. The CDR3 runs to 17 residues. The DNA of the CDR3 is TGTGCCAGCAGCACGTACAGGGCCCATATCCTTAAAGATACGCAGTATTTT. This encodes CASSTYRAHILKDTQYF.

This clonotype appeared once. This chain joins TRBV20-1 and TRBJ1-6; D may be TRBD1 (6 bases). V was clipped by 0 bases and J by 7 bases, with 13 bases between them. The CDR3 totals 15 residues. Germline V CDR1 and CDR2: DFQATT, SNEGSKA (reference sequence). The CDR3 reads CSARDRGGGNSPLHF. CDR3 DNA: TGCAGTGCTAGAGATAGGGGGGGCGGAAATTCACCCCTCCACTTT.

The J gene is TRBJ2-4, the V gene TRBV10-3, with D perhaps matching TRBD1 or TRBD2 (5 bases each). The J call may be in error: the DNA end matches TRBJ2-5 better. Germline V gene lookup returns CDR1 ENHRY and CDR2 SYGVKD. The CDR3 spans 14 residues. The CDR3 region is CAISAGPPGETQYF. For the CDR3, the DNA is TGTGCCATCAGTGCGGGACCCCCTGGGGAGACCCAGTACTTC.

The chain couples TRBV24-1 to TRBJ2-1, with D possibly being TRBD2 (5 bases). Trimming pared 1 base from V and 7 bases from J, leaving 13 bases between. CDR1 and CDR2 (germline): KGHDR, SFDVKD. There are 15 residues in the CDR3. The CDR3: CATSDFRGGRNEQFF. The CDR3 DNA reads TGTGCCACCAGTGATTTTCGGGGTGGGCGGAATGAGCAGTTCTTC.

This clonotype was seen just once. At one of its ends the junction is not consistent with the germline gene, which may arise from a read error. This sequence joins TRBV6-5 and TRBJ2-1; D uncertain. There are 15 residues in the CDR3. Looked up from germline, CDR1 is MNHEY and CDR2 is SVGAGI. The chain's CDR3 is CACRHLSSSYNEQFF. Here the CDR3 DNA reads TGTGCCTGCAGACACCTTTCGAGCTCCTACAATGAGCAGTTCTTC.

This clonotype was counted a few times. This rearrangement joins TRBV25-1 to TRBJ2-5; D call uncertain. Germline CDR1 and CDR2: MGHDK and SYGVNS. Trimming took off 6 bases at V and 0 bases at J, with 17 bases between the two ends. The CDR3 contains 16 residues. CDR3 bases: TGTGCCAGCAGCTTCGCAGGCCAATCGTACCAAGAGACCCAGTACTTC. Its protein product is CASSFAGQSYQETQYF.